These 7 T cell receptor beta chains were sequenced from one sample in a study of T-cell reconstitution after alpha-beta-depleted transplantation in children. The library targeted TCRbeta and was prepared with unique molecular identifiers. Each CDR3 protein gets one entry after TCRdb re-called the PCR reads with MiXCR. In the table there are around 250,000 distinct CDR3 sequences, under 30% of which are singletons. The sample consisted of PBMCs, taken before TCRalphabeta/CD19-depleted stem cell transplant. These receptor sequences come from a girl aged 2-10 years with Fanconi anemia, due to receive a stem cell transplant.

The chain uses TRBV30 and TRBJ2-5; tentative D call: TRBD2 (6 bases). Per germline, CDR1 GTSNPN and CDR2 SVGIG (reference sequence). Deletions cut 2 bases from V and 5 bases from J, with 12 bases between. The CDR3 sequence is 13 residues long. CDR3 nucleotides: TGTGCCTGGAGTCCCACTGGGAGGGAGACCCAGTACTTC. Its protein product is CAWSPTGRETQYF.

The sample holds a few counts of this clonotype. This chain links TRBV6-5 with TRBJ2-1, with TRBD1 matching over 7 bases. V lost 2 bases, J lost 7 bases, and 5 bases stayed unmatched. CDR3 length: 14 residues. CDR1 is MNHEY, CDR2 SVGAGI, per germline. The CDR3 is CASSYLTGPNEQFF. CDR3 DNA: TGTGCCAGCAGTTACCTGACAGGGCCTAATGAGCAGTTCTTC.

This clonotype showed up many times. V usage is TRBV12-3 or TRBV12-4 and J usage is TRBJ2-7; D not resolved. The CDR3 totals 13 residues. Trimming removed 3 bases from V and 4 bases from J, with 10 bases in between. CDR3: CASSLRQNYEQYF. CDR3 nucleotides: TGTGCCAGCAGTTTGCGGCAGAATTACGAGCAGTACTTC.

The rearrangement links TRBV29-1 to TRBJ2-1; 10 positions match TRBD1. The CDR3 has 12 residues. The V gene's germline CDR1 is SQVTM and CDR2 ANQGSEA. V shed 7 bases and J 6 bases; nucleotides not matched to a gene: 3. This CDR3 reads CSARTGGNEQFF. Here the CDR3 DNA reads TGCAGCGCTCGGACAGGGGGCAATGAGCAGTTCTTC.

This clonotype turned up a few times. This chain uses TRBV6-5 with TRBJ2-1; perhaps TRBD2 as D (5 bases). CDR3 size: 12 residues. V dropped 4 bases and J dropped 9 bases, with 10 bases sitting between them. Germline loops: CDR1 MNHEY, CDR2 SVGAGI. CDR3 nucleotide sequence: TGTGCCAGCAGTTCGGGATGGGGTGAGCAGTTCTTC. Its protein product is CASSSGWGEQFF.

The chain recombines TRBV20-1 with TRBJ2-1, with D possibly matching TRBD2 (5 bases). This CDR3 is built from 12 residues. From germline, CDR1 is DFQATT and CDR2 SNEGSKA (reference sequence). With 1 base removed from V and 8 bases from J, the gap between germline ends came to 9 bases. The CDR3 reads CSARVGGDEQFF. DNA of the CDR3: TGCAGTGCTAGAGTCGGAGGCGATGAGCAGTTCTTC.

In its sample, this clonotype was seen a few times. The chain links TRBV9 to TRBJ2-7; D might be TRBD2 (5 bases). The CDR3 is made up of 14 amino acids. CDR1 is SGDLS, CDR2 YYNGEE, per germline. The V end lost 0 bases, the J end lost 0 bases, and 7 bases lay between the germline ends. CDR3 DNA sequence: TGTGCCAGCAGCGTAGGAGGGAACTCCTACGAGCAGTACTTC. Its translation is CASSVGGNSYEQYF.